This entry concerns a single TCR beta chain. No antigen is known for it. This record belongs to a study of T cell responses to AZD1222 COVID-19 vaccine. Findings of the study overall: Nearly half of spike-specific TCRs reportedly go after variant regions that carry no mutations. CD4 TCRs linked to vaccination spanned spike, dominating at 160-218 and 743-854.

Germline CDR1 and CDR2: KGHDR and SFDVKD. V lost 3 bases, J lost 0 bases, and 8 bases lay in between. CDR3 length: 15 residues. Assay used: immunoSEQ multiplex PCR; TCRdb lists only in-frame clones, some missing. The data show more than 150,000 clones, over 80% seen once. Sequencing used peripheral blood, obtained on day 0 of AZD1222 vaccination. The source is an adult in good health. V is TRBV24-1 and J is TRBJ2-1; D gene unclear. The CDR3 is CATSDPARSYNEQFF. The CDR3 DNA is TGTGCCACCAGTGATCCAGCCCGCTCCTACAATGAGCAGTTCTTC.